The 7 T cell receptor beta chains presented below share a single source sample, sequenced in a study of spatial heterogeneity in lung cancer. TCRdb reanalysed the 5' RACE reads using MiXCR and keeps one entry per CDR3 protein. The sample lists over 70,000 distinct CDR3 sequences, about 8.2% seen once, with approximately 1.8% in the top ten. Time point meaning: blood at routine non-recurrence follow-up after resection. The input for sequencing was PBMCs, taken at follow-up. These receptor sequences come from a female donor with early-stage non-small cell lung cancer.

This clonotype was detected only a few times. V and J are TRBV29-1 and TRBJ2-1; TRBD2 aligns across 14 bases. CDR1 and CDR2 (germline): SQVTM, ANQGSEA. The V gene end was trimmed by 6 bases and the J gene end by 10 bases; junction bases not matched to a gene: 8. The CDR3 has 14 residues. The CDR3 loop reads CSVPGTSGGREQFF. CDR3 DNA: TGCAGCGTACCCGGGACTAGCGGGGGTAGGGAGCAGTTCTTC.

This clonotype occurred many times. CDR3 sequence (DNA): TGTGCCAGCAGTCCCCCGACCAGCAGGGACACTGAAGCTTTCTTT. Its protein is CASSPPTSRDTEAFF. The rearrangement joins TRBV6-1 to TRBJ1-1; maybe TRBD1 (5 bases). From germline, CDR1 is MNHNS and CDR2 SASEGT. The V and J ends lost 5 bases and 3 bases respectively, with 16 bases between them. The CDR3 contains 15 residues.

At least ten counts were recorded for this clonotype. The rearrangement links TRBV10-3 to TRBJ2-5, with 9 positions matching TRBD1. Per germline, CDR1 ENHRY and CDR2 SYGVKD. The CDR3 extends over 14 amino acids. V dropped 7 bases and J dropped 4; count of bases not matched to a gene: 7. CDR3 region: CAITPDRGGETQYF. The CDR3 DNA is TGTGCCATCACCCCGGACAGGGGAGGAGAGACCCAGTACTTC.

This clonotype has a count of ten or more. The chain has TRBV3-1 and TRBJ2-7, with D perhaps assigned TRBD1 or TRBD2 (5 bases each). Trimming stripped 5 bases from V and 6 bases from J, with 8 bases between. The CDR3 has 11 amino acids. Per the germline V gene, CDR1 is LGHDT and CDR2 is YNNKEL (reference sequence). CDR3 coding DNA: TGTGCCAGCAGCGTGGGGGTCGAGCAGTACTTC. This sequence encodes CASSVGVEQYF.

This clonotype was found many times. The chain couples TRBV24-1 to TRBJ1-5; D gene unclear. In germline, CDR1 is KGHDR, CDR2 SFDVKD. The CDR3 runs to 12 residues. Trimming took off 9 bases at V and 5 bases at J, with 10 bases between the two ends. The CDR3 DNA follows: TGTGCCACCCAAGACGGACATCAGCCCCAGCATTTT. Translated, it gives CATQDGHQPQHF.

As to this clonotype: It may be a read error: a sequence one base away is much more abundant. V is TRBV30 and J is TRBJ1-4; D unclear. The germline V gene encodes CDR1 GTSNPN and CDR2 SVGIG (reference sequence). V was trimmed by 2 bases and J by 2 bases, leaving 3 bases between them. The CDR3 runs to 12 residues. CDR3 DNA: TGTGCCTGGAGTAGGACTAATGAAAAACTGTTTTTT. It encodes CAWSRTNEKLFF.

This clonotype came up a few times. The chain recombines TRBV19 with TRBJ2-2; 8 bases fit TRBD1. Germline values: CDR1 LNHDA, CDR2 SQIVND (reference sequence). The ends lost 2 bases at V and 7 bases at J; junction bases unmatched: 9. The CDR3 runs to 16 residues. The CDR3 DNA is TGTGCCAGTAGTATAATTCCACAGGGGGGAGTCGGGGAGCTGTTTTTT. Protein sequence: CASSIIPQGGVGELFF.